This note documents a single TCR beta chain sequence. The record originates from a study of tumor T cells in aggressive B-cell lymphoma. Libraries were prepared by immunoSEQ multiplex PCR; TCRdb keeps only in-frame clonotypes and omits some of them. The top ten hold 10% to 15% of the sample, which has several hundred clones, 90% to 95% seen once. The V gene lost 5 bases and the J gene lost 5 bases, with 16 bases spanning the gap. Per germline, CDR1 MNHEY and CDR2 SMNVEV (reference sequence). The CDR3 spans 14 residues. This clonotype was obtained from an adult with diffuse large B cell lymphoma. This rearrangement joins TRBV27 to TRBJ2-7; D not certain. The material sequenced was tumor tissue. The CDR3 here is CASSPRYSADEQYF. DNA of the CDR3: TGTGCCAGCAGTCCCCGATACAGTGCCGACGAGCAGTACTTC.